The clone carrying this T cell receptor (beta chain) was counted between two and nine times. As yet, its antigen is unknown. This entry belongs to a study of post-analysis software for immune sequencing data. Regarding the study as a whole: Higher frequency in patients than in controls was seen for roughly five TRBV segments, with TRBV5-6, TRBV5-1 and TRBV20-1 among them.

This CDR3 has 15 amino acids. Per germline, CDR1 SEHNR and CDR2 FQNEAQ (reference sequence). Every TCR beta cDNA library bore unique molecular identifiers. TCRdb ran MiXCR on the PCR reads and lists one entry per CDR3 protein. The repertoire has 750,000 to 950,000 distinct CDR3 sequences, about 43% of them found once; the top ten carry roughly 4.9%. The rearrangement joins TRBV7-9 to TRBJ2-5, with 8 bases matching TRBD1. The end of the DNA is better explained by TRBJ2-7, so the J call may be wrong. Sequenced input: blood. The origin of this receptor is a girl aged 10 to 17 with multiple sclerosis. CDR3 protein: CASSLWTGPQYEQYF. CDR3 nucleotides: TGTGCCAGCAGCTTGTGGACAGGGCCACAATACGAGCAGTACTTC.